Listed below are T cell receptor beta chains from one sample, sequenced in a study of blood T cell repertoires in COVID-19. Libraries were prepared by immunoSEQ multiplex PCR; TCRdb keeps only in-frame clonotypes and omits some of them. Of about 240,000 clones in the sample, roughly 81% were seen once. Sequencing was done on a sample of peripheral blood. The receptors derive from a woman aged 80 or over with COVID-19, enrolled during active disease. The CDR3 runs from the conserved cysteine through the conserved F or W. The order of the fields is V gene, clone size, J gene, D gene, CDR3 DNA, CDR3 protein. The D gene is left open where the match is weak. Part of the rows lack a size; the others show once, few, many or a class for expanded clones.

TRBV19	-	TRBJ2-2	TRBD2	TGTGCCAGTAGCCCGGGACTATCCACCGGGGAGCTGTTTTTT	CASSPGLSTGELFF
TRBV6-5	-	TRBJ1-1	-	TGTGCCAGCAGCTCAACTATTGGGAGAGCTTTCTTT	CASSSTIGRAFF
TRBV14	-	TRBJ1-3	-	TGTGCCAGCAGCCATGCTCGGGGGGCCGGAAACACCATATATTTT	CASSHARGAGNTIYF
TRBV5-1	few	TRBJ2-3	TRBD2	TGCGCCAGCAGCTTGGCGGGACTAGCGGGGCAAGATACGCAGTATTTT	CASSLAGLAGQDTQYF
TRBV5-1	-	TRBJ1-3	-	TGCGCCAGCAGCTTGTCCAGCTCTGGAAACACCATATATTTT	CASSLSSSGNTIYF
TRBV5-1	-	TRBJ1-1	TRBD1	TGCGCCAGCAGCCTAAGGGGGCCCTCAACTGAAGCTTTCTTT	CASSLRGPSTEAFF
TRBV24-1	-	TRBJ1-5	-	TGTGCCACCAGTGGAAACAGGGTGGCTCAGCCCCAGCATTTT	CATSGNRVAQPQHF
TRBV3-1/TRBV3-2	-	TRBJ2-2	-	TGTGCCAGCAGTCATCTTGGACTGGGGGAGCTGTTTTTT	CASSHLGLGELFF
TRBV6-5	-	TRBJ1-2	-	TGTGCCAGCAGTTACGGGAGCAGGTACGGCTACACCTTC	CASSYGSRYGYTF
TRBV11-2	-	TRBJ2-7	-	TGTGCCAGCAGCTTAGATCTGGAGACCCGCTCCTACGAGCAGTACTTC	CASSLDLETRSYEQYF
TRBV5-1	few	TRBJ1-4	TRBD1	TGCGCCAGCAGCGCGGGACAGGGGATTAATGAAAAACTGTTTTTT	CASSAGQGINEKLFF
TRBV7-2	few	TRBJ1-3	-	TGTGCCAGCAGCTTAGAAGACTTCACTGGAAACACCATATATTTT	CASSLEDFTGNTIYF
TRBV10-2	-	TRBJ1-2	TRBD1	TGCGCCAGCAGTGGGACAGGAGTTCAATCCTATGGCTACACCTTC	CASSGTGVQSYGYTF
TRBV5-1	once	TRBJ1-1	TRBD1	TGCGCCAGCGCGTTACAGGGGGCGGAGAACACTGAAGCTTTCTTT	CASALQGAENTEAFF
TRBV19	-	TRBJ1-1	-	TGTGCCAGTAGTAAGACAGATCGTGAAGCTTTCTTT	CASSKTDREAFF